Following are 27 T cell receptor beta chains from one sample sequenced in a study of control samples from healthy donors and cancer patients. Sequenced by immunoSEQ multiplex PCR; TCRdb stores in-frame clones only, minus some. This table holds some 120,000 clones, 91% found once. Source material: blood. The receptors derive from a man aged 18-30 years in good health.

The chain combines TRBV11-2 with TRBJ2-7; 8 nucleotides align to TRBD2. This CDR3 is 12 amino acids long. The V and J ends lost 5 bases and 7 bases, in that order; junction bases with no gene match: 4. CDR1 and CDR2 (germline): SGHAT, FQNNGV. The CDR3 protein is CASSPRGGEQYF. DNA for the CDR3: TGTGCCAGCAGCCCCCGGGGGGGAGAGCAGTACTTC.

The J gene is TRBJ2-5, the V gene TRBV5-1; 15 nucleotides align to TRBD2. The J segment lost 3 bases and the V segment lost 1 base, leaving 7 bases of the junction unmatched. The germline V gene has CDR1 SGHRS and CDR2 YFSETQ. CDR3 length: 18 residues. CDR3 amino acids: CASSLQGLAGGTEETQYF. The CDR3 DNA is TGCGCCAGCAGCTTGCAGGGACTAGCGGGGGGAACCGAAGAGACCCAGTACTTC.

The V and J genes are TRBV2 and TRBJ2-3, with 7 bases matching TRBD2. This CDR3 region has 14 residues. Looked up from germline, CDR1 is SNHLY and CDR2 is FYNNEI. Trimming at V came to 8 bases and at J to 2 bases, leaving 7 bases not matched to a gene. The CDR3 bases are TGTGCCAGCGGCTATGGGGGGGTCACAGATACGCAGTATTTT. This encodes CASGYGGVTDTQYF.

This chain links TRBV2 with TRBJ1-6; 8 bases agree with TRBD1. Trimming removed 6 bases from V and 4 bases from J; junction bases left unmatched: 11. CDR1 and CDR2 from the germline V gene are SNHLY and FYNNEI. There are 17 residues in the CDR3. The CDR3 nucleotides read TGTGCCAGCAGGGCGACAGGGGCGTACGTGTATAATTCACCCCTCCACTTT. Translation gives CASRATGAYVYNSPLHF.

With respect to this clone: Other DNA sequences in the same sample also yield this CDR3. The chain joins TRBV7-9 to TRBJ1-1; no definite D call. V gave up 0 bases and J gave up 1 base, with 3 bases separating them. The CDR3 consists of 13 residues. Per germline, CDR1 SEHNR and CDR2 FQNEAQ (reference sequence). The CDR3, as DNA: TGTGCCAGCAGCTTAGCAGGGAACACTGAAGCTTTCTTT. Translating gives CASSLAGNTEAFF.

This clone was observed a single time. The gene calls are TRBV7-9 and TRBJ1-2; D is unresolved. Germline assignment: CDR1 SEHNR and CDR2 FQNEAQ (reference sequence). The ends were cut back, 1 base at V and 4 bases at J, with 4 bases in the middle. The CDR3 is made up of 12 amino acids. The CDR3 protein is CASSLGFYGYTF. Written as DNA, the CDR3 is TGTGCCAGCAGCTTAGGATTCTATGGCTACACCTTC. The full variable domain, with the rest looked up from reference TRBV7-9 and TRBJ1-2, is DTGVSQNPRHKITKRGQNVTFRCDPISEHNRLYWYRQTLGQGPEFLTYFQNEAQLEKSRLLSDRFSAERPKGSFSTLEIQRTEQGDSAMYLCASSLGFYGYTFGSGTRLTVV.

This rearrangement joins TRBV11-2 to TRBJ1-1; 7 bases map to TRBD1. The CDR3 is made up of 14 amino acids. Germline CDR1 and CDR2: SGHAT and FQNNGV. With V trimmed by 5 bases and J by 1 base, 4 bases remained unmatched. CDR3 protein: CASSEGTANTEAFF. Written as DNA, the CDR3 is TGTGCCAGCAGCGAGGGGACAGCGAACACTGAAGCTTTCTTT.

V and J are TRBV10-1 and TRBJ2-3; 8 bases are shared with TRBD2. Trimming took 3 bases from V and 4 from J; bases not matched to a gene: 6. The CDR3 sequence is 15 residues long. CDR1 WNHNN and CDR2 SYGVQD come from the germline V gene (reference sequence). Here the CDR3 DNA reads TGCGCCAGCAGTGACGGGGGGGAAGGAGCAGATACGCAGTATTTT. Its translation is CASSDGGEGADTQYF.

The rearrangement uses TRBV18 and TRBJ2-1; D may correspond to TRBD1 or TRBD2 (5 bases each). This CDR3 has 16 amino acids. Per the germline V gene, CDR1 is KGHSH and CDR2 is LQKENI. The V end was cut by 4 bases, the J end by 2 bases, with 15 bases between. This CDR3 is CASSRTSGTTYNEQFF. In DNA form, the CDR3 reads TGTGCCAGCTCACGGACTTCCGGGACGACCTACAATGAGCAGTTCTTC.

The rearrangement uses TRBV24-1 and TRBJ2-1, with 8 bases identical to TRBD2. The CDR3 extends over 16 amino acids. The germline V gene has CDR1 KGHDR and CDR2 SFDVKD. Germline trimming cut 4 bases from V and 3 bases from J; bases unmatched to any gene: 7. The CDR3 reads CATSDPTGGHYNEQFF. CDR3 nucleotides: TGTGCCACCAGTGACCCCACGGGGGGGCACTACAATGAGCAGTTCTTC.

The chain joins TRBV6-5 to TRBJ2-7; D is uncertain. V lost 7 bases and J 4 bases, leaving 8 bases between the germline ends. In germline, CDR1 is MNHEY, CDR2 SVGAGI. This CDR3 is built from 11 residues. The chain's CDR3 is CASIGFYEQYF. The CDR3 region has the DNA TGTGCCAGCATAGGGTTTTACGAGCAGTACTTC.

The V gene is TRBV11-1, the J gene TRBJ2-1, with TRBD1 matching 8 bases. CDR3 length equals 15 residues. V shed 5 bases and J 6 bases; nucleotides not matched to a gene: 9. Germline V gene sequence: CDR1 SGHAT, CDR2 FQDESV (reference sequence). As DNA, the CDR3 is TGTGCCAGCAGCAACCAGGGGGCGAGGGGCAATGAGCAGTTCTTC. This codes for CASSNQGARGNEQFF.

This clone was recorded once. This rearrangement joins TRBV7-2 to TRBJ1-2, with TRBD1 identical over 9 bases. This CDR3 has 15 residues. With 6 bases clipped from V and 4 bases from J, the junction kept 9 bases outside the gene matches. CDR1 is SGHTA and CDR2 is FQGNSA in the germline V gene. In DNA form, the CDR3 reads TGTGCCAGCAGATTGGGGGACAGGGAGCCCTATGGCTACACCTTC. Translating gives CASRLGDREPYGYTF.

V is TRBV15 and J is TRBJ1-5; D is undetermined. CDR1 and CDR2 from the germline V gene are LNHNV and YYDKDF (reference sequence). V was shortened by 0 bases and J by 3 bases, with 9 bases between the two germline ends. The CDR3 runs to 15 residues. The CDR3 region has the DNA TGTGCCACCAGCAGAGATAAGGGCCACAATCAGCCCCAGCATTTT. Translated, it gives CATSRDKGHNQPQHF.

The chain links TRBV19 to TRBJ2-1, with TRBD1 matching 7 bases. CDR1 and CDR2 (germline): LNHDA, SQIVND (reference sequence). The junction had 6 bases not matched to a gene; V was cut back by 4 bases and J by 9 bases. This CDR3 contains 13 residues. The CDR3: CASSRDSRTEQFF. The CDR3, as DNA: TGTGCCAGTAGTAGGGACAGTCGGACTGAGCAGTTCTTC.

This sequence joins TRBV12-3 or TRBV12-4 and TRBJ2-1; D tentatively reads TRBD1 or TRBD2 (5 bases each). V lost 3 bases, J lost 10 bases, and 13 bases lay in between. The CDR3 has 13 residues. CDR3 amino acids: CASSFPGRGEQFF. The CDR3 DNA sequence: TGTGCCAGCAGTTTTCCAGGGAGAGGCGAGCAGTTCTTC.

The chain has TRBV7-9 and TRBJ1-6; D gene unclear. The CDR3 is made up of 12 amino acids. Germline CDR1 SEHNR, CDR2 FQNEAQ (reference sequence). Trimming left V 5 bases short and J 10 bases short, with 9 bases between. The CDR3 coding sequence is TGTGCCAGCAGCGATCGACTCTCACCCCTCCACTTT. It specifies CASSDRLSPLHF.

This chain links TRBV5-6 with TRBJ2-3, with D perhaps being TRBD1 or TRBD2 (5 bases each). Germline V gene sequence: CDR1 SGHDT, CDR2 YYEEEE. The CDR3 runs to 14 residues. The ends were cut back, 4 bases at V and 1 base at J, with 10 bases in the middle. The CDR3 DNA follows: TGTGCCAGCAGCAACCGGGACGGCACAGATACGCAGTATTTT. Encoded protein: CASSNRDGTDTQYF. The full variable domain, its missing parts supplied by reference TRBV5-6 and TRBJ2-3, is DAGVTQSPTHLIKTRGQQVTLRCSPKSGHDTVSWYQQALGQGPQFIFQYYEEEERQRGNFPDRFSGHQFPNYSSELNVNALLLGDSALYLCASSNRDGTDTQYFGPGTRLTVL.

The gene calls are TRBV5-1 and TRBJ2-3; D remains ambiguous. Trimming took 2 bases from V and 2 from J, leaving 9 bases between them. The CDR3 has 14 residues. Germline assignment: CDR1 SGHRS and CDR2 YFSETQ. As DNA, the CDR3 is TGCGCCAGCAGCTTCTGGCGGATCACAGATACGCAGTATTTT. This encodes CASSFWRITDTQYF.

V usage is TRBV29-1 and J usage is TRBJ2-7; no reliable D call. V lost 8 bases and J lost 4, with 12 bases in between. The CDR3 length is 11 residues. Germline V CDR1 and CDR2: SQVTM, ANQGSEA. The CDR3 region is CSPQENYEQYF. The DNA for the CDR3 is TGCAGCCCCCAGGAGAATTACGAGCAGTACTTC.

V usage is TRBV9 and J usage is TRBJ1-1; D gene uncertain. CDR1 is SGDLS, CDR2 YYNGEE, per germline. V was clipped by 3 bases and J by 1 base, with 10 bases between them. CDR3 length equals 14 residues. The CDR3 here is CASSASGENTEAFF. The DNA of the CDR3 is TGTGCCAGCAGCGCATCAGGAGAGAACACTGAAGCTTTCTTT.

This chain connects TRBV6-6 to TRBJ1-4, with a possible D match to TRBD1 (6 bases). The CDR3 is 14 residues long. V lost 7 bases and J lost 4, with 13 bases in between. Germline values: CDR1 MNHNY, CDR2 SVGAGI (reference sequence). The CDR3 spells CASTSQGNNEKLFF. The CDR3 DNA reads TGTGCCAGCACCTCCCAGGGGAATAATGAAAAACTGTTTTTT.

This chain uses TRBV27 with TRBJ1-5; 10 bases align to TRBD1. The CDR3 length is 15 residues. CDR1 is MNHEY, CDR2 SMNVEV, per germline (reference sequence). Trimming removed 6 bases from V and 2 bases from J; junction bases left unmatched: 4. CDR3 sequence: CASSIGTGGNQPQHF. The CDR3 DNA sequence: TGTGCCAGCAGCATAGGGACAGGGGGCAATCAGCCCCAGCATTTT.

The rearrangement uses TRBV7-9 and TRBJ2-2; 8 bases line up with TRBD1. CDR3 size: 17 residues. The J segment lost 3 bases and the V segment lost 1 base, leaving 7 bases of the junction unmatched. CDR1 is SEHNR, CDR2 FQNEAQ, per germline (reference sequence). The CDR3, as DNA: TGTGCCAGCAGCTTAGGTACGGGACAGGCGCACACCGGGGAGCTGTTTTTT. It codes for CASSLGTGQAHTGELFF.

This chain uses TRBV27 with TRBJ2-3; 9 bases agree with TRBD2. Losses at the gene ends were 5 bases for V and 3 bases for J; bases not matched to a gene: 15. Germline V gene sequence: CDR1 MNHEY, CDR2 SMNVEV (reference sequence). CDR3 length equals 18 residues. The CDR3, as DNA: TGTGCCAGCAGTCGTAAGCTAGCGGGGACCTTTGGGACAGATACGCAGTATTTT. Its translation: CASSRKLAGTFGTDTQYF.

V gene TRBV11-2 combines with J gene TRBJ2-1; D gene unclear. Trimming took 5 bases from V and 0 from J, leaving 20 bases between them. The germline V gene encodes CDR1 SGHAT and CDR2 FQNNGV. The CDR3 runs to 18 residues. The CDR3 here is CASSPRRHGYFSYNEQFF. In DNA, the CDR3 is TGTGCCAGCAGCCCCCGACGCCACGGATACTTCTCCTACAATGAGCAGTTCTTC. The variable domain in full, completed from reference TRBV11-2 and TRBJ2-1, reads EAGVAQSPRYKIIEKRQSVAFWCNPISGHATLYWYQQILGQGPKLLIQFQNNGVVDDSQLPKDRFSAERLKGVDSTLKIQPAKLEDSAVYLCASSPRRHGYFSYNEQFFGPGTRLTVL.

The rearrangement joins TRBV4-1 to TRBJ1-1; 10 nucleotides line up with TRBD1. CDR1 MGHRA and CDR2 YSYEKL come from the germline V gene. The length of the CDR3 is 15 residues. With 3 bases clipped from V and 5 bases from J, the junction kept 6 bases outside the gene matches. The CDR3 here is CASSQGQGSGTEAFF. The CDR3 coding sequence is TGCGCCAGCAGCCAGGGACAGGGGTCGGGGACTGAAGCTTTCTTT.